A selection of T cell receptor beta chains follows, all from one sample in a study of cytomegalovirus exposure and HLA in healthy donors. Sequencing used immunoSEQ multiplex PCR; TCRdb keeps in-frame clones, though not all of them. The sample has about 160,000 clones; roughly 80% are singletons. The sequencing input was PBMCs. These receptors were taken from a man aged 18 to 30 in good health and CMV-seropositive. Both conserved end residues are part of each CDR3. The D gene is left open where the match is weak. A row's size may be missing; if present it is once, few, many or a size class.

>TRBD1|17|TRBJ1-4|NA|TRBV5-6
TGTGCCAGCAGCTTCTATTTGTTGGGGACAGGGGATGAAAAACTGTTTTTT
CASSFYLLGTGDEKLFF
>NA|11|TRBJ2-7|NA|TRBV5-1
TGCGCCAGCAGCTCCCGCTACGAGCAGTACTTC
CASSSRYEQYF
>NA|10|TRBJ1-2|once|TRBV20-1
TGCAGTGCTACAGGGCGCGGCTACACCTTC
CSATGRGYTF
>TRBD1|16|TRBJ2-3|NA|TRBV9
TGTGCCAGCAACCTGGGGGGGACAGGGAGCACAGATACGCAGTATTTT
CASNLGGTGSTDTQYF
>TRBD2|16|TRBJ2-7|NA|TRBV15
TGTGCCACCAGCAGAGCGCGCCTAGCGGGTTCCTACGAGCAGTACTTC
CATSRARLAGSYEQYF
>NA|17|TRBJ2-3|few|TRBV13
TGTGCCAGCAGCTTAGCCGGGGACTTTTCGGGAAATCGGGCGCAGTATTTT
CASSLAGDFSGNRAQYF
>NA|16|TRBJ1-4|few|TRBV4-2
TGTGCCAGCAGCCAAGCGGGGGTGGGGATTGATGAAAAACTGTTTTTT
CASSQAGVGIDEKLFF
>NA|16|TRBJ2-1|NA|TRBV5-1
TGCGCCAGCAGCTTAAGTCTGCCAGGATCCTACAATGAGCAGTTCTTC
CASSLSLPGSYNEQFF
>NA|14|TRBJ1-2|NA|TRBV4-3
TGCGCCAGCAGCCAAGACAGGGGTCCTTATGGCTACACCTTC
CASSQDRGPYGYTF
>NA|14|TRBJ1-1|NA|TRBV9
TGTGCCAGCAACCTCTTCGGACAAGACACTGAAGCTTTCTTT
CASNLFGQDTEAFF
>NA|14|TRBJ1-1|few|TRBV6-5
TGTGCCAGCAGTGACGGGGACGGGGGCACTGAAGCTTTCTTT
CASSDGDGGTEAFF
>TRBD1|15|TRBJ2-1|NA|TRBV5-1
TGCGCCAGCTGTGACACCGGGACAGGGCTAAATGAGCAGTTCTTC
CASCDTGTGLNEQFF
>NA|11|TRBJ1-2|NA|TRBV25-1
TGTGCCAGCGAAGAAAGAGGTGGCTACACCTTC
CASEERGGYTF
>NA|13|TRBJ1-2|NA|TRBV6-5
TGTGCCAGCAGTCATGACAGGAACTATGGCTACACCTTC
CASSHDRNYGYTF
>TRBD1|14|TRBJ2-7|few|TRBV7-9
TGTGCCAGCAGCTTGGGACAGGGCACGCACGAGCAGTACTTC
CASSLGQGTHEQYF
>NA|14|TRBJ2-3|once|TRBV5-1
TGCGCCAGCAGCCCTCAGACTACTACAGATACGCAGTATTTT
CASSPQTTTDTQYF
>TRBD2|16|TRBJ2-7|once|TRBV13
TGTGCCAGCAGCTTAACGGCTAGCGGTTACTCCTACGAGCAGTACTTC
CASSLTASGYSYEQYF
>NA|14|TRBJ2-3|NA|TRBV19
TGTGCCAGTAGTATTAGAATCAGCACAGATACGCAGTATTTT
CASSIRISTDTQYF
>TRBD2|16|TRBJ2-3|NA|TRBV5-5
TGTGCCAGCAGCTTGGAAGGGCGGGGGGCCACAGATACGCAGTATTTT
CASSLEGRGATDTQYF
>TRBD2|15|TRBJ2-3|NA|TRBV9
TGTGCCAGCAGCGTGGGACTAGCGAGCACAGATACGCAGTATTTT
CASSVGLASTDTQYF
>TRBD1|15|TRBJ1-4|NA|TRBV27
TGTGCCAGCAGGACCGGGGGACAGGAGTCAGAAAAACTGTTTTTT
CASRTGGQESEKLFF
>NA|15|TRBJ1-5|NA|TRBV5-5
TGTGCCAGCAGCTCGGACAGAGGAGGAAATCAGCCCCAGCATTTT
CASSSDRGGNQPQHF